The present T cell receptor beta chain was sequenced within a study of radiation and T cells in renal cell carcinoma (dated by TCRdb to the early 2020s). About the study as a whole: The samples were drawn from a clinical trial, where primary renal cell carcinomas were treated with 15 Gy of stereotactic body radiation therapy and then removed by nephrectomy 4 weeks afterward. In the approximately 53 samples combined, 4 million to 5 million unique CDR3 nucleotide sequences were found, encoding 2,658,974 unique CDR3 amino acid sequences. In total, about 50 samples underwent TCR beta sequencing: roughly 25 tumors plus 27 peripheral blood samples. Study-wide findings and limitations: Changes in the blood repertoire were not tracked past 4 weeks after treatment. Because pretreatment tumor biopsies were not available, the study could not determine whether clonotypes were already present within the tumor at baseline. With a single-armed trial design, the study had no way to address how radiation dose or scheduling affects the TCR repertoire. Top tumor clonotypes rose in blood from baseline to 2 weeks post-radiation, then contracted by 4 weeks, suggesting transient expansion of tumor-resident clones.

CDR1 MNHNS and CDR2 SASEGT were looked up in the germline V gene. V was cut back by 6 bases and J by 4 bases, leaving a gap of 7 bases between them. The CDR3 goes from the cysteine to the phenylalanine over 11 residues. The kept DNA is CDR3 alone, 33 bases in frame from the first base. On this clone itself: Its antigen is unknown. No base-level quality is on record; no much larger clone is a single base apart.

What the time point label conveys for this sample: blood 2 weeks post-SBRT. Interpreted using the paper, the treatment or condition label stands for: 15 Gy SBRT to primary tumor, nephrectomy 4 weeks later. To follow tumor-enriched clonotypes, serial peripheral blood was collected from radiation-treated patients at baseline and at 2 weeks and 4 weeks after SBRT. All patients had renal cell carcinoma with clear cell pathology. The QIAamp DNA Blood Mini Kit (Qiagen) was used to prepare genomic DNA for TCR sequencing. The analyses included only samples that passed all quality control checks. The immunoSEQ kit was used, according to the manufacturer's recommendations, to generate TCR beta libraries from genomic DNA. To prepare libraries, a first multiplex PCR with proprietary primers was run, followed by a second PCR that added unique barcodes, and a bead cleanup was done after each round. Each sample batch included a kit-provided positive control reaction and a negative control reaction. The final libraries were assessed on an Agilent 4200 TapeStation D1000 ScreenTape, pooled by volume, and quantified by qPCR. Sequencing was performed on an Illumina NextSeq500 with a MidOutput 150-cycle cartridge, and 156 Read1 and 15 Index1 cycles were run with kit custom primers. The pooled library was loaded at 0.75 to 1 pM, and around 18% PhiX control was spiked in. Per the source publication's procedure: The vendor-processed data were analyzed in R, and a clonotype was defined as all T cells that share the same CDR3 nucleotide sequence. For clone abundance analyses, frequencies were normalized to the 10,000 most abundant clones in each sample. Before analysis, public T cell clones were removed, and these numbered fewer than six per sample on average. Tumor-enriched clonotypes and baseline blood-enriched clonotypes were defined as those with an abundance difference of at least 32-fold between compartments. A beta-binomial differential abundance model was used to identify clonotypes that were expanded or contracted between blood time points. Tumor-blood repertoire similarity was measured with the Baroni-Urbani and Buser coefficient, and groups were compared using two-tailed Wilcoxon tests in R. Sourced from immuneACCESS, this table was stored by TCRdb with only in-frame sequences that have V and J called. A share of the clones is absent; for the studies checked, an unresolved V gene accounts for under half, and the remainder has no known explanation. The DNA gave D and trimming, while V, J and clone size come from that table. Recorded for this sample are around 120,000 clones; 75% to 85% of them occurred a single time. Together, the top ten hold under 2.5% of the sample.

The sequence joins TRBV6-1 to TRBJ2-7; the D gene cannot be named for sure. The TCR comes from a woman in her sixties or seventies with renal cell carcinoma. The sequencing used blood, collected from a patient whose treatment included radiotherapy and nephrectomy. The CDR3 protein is CASSGRYEQYF. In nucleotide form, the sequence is TGTGCCAGCAGCGGCAGGTACGAGCAGTACTTC.